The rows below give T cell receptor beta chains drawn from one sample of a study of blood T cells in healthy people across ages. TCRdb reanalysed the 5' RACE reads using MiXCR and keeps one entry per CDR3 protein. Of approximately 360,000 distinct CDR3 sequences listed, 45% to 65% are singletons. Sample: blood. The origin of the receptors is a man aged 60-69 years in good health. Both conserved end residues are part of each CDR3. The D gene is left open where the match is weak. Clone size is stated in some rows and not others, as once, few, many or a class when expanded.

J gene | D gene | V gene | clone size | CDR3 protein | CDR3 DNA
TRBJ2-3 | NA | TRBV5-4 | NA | CASSLGETSTDTQYF | TGTGCCAGCAGCTTGGGTGAGACTAGCACAGATACGCAGTATTTT
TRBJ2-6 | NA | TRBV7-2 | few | CASSSKQGVGAGANVLTF | TGTGCCAGCAGCTCCAAACAGGGAGTAGGGGCTGGGGCCAACGTCCTGACTTTC
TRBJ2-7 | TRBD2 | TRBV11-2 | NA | CASSPELAGDYEQYF | TGTGCCAGCAGCCCCGAGTTAGCGGGGGATTACGAGCAGTACTTC
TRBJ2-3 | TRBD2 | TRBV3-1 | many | CASRPGLAGGGTQYF | TGTGCCAGCAGGCCGGGACTAGCGGGAGGGGGTACGCAGTATTTT
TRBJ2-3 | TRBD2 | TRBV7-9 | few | CAVRTSGSTDTQYF | TGTGCCGTTCGGACTAGCGGAAGCACAGATACGCAGTATTTT
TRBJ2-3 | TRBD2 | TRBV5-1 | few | CASSPSGGWDTQYF | TGCGCCAGCAGCCCTAGCGGGGGTTGGGATACGCAGTATTTT
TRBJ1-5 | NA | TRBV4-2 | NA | CASSQAGQPQHF | TGTGCCAGCAGCCAAGCCGGTCAGCCCCAGCATTTT
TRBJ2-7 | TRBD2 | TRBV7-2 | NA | CASSPAGFTAYEQYF | TGTGCCAGCAGCCCAGCGGGATTCACGGCCTACGAGCAGTACTTC
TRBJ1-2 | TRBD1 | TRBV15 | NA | CATSRDQGAGYGYTF | TGTGCCACCAGCAGAGATCAGGGGGCGGGGTATGGCTACACCTTC
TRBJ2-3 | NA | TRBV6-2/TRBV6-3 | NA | CASSYVISTDTQYF | TGTGCCAGCAGTTACGTCATCTCCACAGATACGCAGTATTTT
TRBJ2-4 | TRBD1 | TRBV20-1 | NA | CSANDRGLAKNIQYF | TGCAGTGCAAATGACAGGGGCTTAGCCAAAAACATTCAGTACTTC
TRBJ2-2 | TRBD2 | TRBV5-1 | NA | CASSLGLAATGELFF | TGCGCCAGCAGCTTGGGACTAGCGGCCACCGGGGAGCTGTTTTTT
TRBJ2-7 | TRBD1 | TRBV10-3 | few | CAIKQGEPSYEQYF | TGTGCCATCAAGCAGGGGGAGCCCTCCTACGAGCAGTACTTC
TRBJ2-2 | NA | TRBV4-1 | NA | CASGGLNSGELFF | TGCGCCAGCGGGGGGTTGAATTCCGGGGAGCTGTTTTTT
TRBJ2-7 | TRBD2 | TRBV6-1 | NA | CASSKAGDEQYF | TGTGCCAGCAGTAAAGCGGGAGACGAGCAGTACTTC
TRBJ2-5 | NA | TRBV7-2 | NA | CASSLVSSKGGETQYF | TGTGCCAGCAGCTTAGTAAGCTCAAAAGGTGGGGAGACCCAGTACTTC
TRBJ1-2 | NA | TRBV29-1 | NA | CSAPGRGIVNYGYTF | TGCAGCGCGCCAGGACGGGGGATTGTTAACTATGGCTACACCTTC
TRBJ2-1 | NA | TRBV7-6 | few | CASSLERGGGNEQFF | TGTGCCAGCAGCTTAGAAAGAGGAGGAGGGAATGAGCAGTTCTTC
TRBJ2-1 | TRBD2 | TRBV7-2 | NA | CASSLVLYGGEQFF | TGTGCCAGCAGCTTAGTCTTGTACGGGGGGGAGCAGTTCTTC
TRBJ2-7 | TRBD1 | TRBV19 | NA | CASSDRGSSYEQYF | TGTGCCAGTAGCGACAGGGGAAGCTCCTACGAGCAGTACTTC
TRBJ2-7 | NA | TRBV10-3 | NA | CAITPGVGEQYF | TGTGCCATCACCCCCGGGGTTGGCGAGCAGTACTTC
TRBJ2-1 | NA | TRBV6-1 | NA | CASRGFGSYNEQFF | TGTGCCAGCAGGGGGTTCGGCTCCTACAATGAGCAGTTCTTC
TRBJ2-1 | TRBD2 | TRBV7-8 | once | CASSTTSGSGREQFF | TGTGCCAGCAGCACGACTAGCGGGAGCGGTCGTGAGCAGTTCTTC
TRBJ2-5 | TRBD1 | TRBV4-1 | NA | CASSHHGQGATQETQYF | TGCGCCAGCAGCCACCACGGACAGGGGGCAACCCAAGAGACCCAGTACTTC
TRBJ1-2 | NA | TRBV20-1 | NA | CSAPGAGRGNYGYTF | TGCAGTGCTCCGGGGGCAGGGCGAGGAAACTATGGCTACACCTTC
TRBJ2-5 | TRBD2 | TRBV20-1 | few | CSAMRSRGGQETQYF | TGCAGTGCCATGCGCTCGCGGGGGGGACAAGAGACCCAGTACTTC
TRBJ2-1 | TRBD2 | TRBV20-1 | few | CSARGLAGDGEQFF | TGCAGTGCTCGTGGACTAGCGGGAGACGGTGAGCAGTTCTTC
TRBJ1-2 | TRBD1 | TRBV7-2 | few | CASSLGGGQGASYGYTF | TGTGCCAGCAGCTTAGGAGGAGGACAGGGGGCCTCCTATGGCTACACCTTC
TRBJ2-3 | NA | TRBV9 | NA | CASSGGLHQGTQYF | TGTGCCAGCAGCGGGGGACTCCACCAGGGTACGCAGTATTTT
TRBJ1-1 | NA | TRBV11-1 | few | CANSRALEAFF | TGTGCCAACAGCCGGGCCCTTGAAGCTTTCTTT
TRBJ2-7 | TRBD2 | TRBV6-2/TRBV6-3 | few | CASSYRGGSEQYF | TGTGCCAGCAGTTACCGGGGGGGCAGCGAGCAGTACTTC
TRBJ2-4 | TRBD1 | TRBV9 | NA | CASSTATGAVAKNIQNF | TGTGCCAGCAGCACCGCGACAGGGGCCGTAGCCAAAAACATTCAGAACTTC
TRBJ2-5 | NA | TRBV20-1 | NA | CSASGQKETQYF | TGCAGTGCTAGTGGACAGAAAGAGACCCAGTACTTC
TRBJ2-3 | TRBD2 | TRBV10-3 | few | CAIGGSSGATDTQYF | TGTGCCATCGGAGGCTCCAGCGGGGCCACAGATACGCAGTATTTT
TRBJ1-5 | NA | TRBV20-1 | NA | CSAQGPGQPQHF | TGCAGTGCCCAGGGTCCTGGACAGCCCCAGCATTTT
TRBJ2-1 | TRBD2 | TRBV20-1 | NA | CSAAGLAGSNEQFF | TGCAGTGCGGCGGGACTAGCGGGATCCAATGAGCAGTTCTTC
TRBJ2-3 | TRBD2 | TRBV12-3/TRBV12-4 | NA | CASSHPGAGGLTDTQYF | TGTGCCAGCAGTCATCCAGGAGCGGGGGGGCTCACAGATACGCAGTATTTT
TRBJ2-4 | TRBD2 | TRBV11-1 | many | CASSAGTSGSSAKNIQYF | TGTGCCAGCAGCGCCGGGACTAGCGGGAGCTCGGCCAAAAACATTCAGTACTTC
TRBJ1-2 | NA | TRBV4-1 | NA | CASSERQINYGYTF | TGCGCCAGCAGCGAGCGACAGATTAACTATGGCTACACCTTC
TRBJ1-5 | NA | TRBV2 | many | CASSRTVDQPQHF | TGTGCCAGCAGCCGGACAGTGGATCAGCCCCAGCATTTT
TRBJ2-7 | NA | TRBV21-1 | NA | CASSIRVWHEQYF | TGTGCCAGCAGCATAAGGGTTTGGCACGAGCAGTACTTC
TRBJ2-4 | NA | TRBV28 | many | CASSLLKGTNIQYF | TGTGCCAGCAGTTTATTGAAAGGAACTAACATTCAGTACTTC
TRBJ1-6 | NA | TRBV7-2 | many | CASSLQGGNSPLHF | TGTGCCAGCAGTTTACAGGGTGGTAATTCACCCCTCCACTTT
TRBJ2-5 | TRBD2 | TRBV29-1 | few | CSVSGTSGRAGKTQYF | TGCAGCGTTTCCGGGACTAGCGGGAGGGCCGGAAAGACCCAGTACTTC
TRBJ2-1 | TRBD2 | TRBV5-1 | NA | CASSLMAGGSHNEQFF | TGCGCCAGCAGCTTGATGGCGGGGGGCTCACACAACGAGCAGTTCTTC
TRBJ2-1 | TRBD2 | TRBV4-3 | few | CASSQDLPSGSTYTEQFF | TGCGCCAGCAGCCAAGATCTCCCTAGCGGGAGTACCTATACGGAGCAGTTCTTC
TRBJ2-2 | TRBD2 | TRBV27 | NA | CASSHWRTSGSGAGELFF | TGTGCCAGCAGCCATTGGAGGACTAGCGGGTCCGGAGCCGGGGAGCTGTTTTTT
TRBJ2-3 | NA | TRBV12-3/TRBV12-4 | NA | CASSFNGGTDTQYF | TGTGCCAGCAGTTTTAACGGGGGCACAGATACGCAGTATTTT
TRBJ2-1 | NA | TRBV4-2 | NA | CASSQSGNEQFF | TGTGCCAGCAGCCAAAGTGGCAATGAGCAGTTCTTC
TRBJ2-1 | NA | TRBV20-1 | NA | CSASPVTGKRGMLYNEQFF | TGCAGTGCTAGCCCTGTCACAGGGAAACGAGGTATGCTCTACAATGAGCAGTTCTTC
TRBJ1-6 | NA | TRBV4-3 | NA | CASSQSGLNNSPLHF | TGCGCCAGCAGCCAGTCGGGCCTCAATAATTCACCCCTCCACTTT
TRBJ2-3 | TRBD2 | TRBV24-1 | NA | CATSDLTSGEVTDTQYF | TGTGCCACCAGTGATTTGACTAGCGGGGAAGTCACAGATACGCAGTATTTT
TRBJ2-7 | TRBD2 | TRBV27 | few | CASSDLAGYEQYF | TGTGCCAGTAGCGATCTAGCGGGCTACGAGCAGTACTTC
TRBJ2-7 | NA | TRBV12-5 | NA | CAMGSGLSYEQYF | TGTGCTATGGGGTCGGGCCTTTCCTACGAGCAGTACTTC
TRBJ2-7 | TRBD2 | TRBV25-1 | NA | CASSDRDYPYEQYF | TGTGCCAGCAGTGATCGGGACTATCCCTACGAGCAGTACTTC